This T cell receptor (beta chain) was identified in a study of human T cells and chemical hapten exposure. Across the study: Patches with 0.01% DPC went on the upper back, and the tests were read at 6 days.

This sample's time point: pre-sensitization, week 0. Treatment reported: therapeutic diphenylcyclopropenone sensitization with weekly scalp DPC. Each donor was an alopecia patient between 18 and 70 years of age who qualified for DPC. Per the original methods: Per sample, the median was approximately 100,000 TCRs, with values from around 24,000 to 710,000. TCRdb re-derived calls from the RACE reads in MiXCR, one entry per CDR3 protein. TCRdb's processing, not the authors' own work, is the source of the V and J calls. This table has some 90,000 distinct CDR3 sequences, approximately 9% appearing once. The clonotype was recovered from a man in his forties with alopecia areata. Some clones in this sample may be carry-over from other donors' samples. Material: whole blood, obtained in connection with sensitization to the hapten diphenylcyclopropenone (DPC).

DNA for the CDR3: TGTGCCAGCAGCGCCGCCGGGAGCCGAGTTGTGGCCTACGAGCAGTACTTC. Translated: CASSAAGSRVVAYEQYF. J is TRBJ2-7 and V is TRBV13; tentatively, D is TRBD2 (6 bases). V was cut by 5 bases and J by 2 bases, with 22 bases left in between. CDR3 size: 17 residues. CDR1 and CDR2 from the germline V gene are PRHDT and FYEKMQ (reference sequence).